This TCR beta chain was identified in a study of shared clonotypes between healthy human individuals. Findings and limits, study-wide: Non-shared clonotypes were found to have lower generation probabilities than the clonotypes that were shared by all four of the sorted-subset donors.

This CDR3 contains 16 residues. Germline V gene sequence: CDR1 MRHNA, CDR2 SNTAGT. V was shortened by 5 bases and J by 0 bases, with 14 bases between the two germline ends. Original processing methods: As immunoSEQ supplied junction-only sequences (without quality scores), filtering differed. Using immunoSEQ multiplex PCR, the repertoire was profiled, and TCRdb retains in-frame clones only, with some absent. From that table come the V and J calls and clone size; the DNA was used to work out D and trimming. Altogether 650,000 to 700,000 clones are present, 90% being singletons, with the ten largest covering 34%. Concerning this clone itself: Its antigen is currently unknown.

The chain joins TRBV6-4 to TRBJ2-1; tentatively, D is TRBD2 (5 bases). Sequencing was carried out using memory CD8+ T cells from PBMCs. The sample's subset: CD45RO+ cells pooled with CCR7-negative TemRA cells. The clonotype originates from a man between 18 and 29 years old in good health. Some clones in this sample may be carry-over from other donors' samples. Written as DNA, the CDR3 is TGTGCCAGCAGTCCGTGGACGGGGAGCTCCTACAATGAGCAGTTCTTC. Residues: CASSPWTGSSYNEQFF.